The 18 T cell receptor delta chains below all came from one sample that was sequenced in a study of gamma-delta T cells after stem cell transplantation. TCRdb re-called the RT-PCR reads using CATT. The sample carries 1,300 to 1,500 delta-chain clones, around 12% recorded once. Sequencing was carried out using gamma-delta T cells. The source is a human donor. It is not recorded whose cells these are; they may come from a transplant donor.

This clone was seen a few times. TCRdb lists the protein of a much larger clone for this DNA, which differs at residue 3, so this is likely a read error; the protein given here is translated from the DNA itself. V usage is TRDV1 and J usage is TRDJ1, with TRDD2 as a possible D gene (9 bases). The CDR3 is made up of 25 amino acids. Per germline, CDR1 TSWWSYY and CDR2 QGS. The CDR3 coding sequence is TGTGCTCATGGGGCCCACCTTCCTACGGCGAAAATATTACTGGGGGCCCGGGCAGACACCGATAAACTCATCTTT. This gives the protein CAHGAHLPTAKILLGARADTDKLIF.

The CDR3 nucleotides read TGTGCCTGTGAGTCCCTCAGGAGTACTCTGACCGATAAACTCATCTTT. Amino acids: CACESLRSTLTDKLIF. The V and J genes are TRDV2 and TRDJ1; no definite D call. This CDR3 region has 16 residues. Deletions cut 4 bases from V and 2 bases from J, with 19 bases between. Germline CDR1 is GEAIGNYY and CDR2 is EKD.

This clone was counted between two and nine times. The chain employs TRDV2 and TRDJ1, with 10 bases matching TRDD3. Germline V gene lookup returns CDR1 GEAIGNYY and CDR2 EKD. The V gene end was trimmed by 0 bases and the J gene end by 1 base; junction bases not matched to a gene: 19. The CDR3 length is 21 residues. CDR3 coding DNA: TGTGCCTGTGACACCGTGCCTACAACCGTACTGGGGGATTTGAGCACCGATAAACTCATCTTT. Translation: CACDTVPTTVLGDLSTDKLIF.

The rearrangement uses TRDV3 and TRDJ1; D might be TRDD2 (6 bases). V gave up 4 bases and J gave up 0 bases, with 33 bases separating them. The CDR3 runs 20 residues. The germline V gene has CDR1 TVYSNPD and CDR2 GDNSRS (reference sequence). CDR3 amino acids: CAWESYAPYVLTGYTDKLIF. DNA of the CDR3: TGTGCCTGGGAGTCCTACGCTCCCTACGTCTTAACTGGATACACCGATAAACTCATCTTT. The whole variable domain, filled in from reference TRDV3 and TRDJ1, reads CDKVTQSSPDQTVASGSEVVLLCTYDTVYSNPDLFWYRIRPDYSFQFVFYGDNSRSEGADFTQGRFSVKHILTQKAFHLVISPVRTEDSATYYCAWESYAPYVLTGYTDKLIFGKGTRVTVEP.

About this clone itself: This sample also contains other DNA sequences that code for the same CDR3. The genes are TRDV2 and TRDJ1, with TRDD3 matching 8 bases. Trimming took 1 base from V and 1 from J; bases not matched to a gene: 13. CDR1 is GEAIGNYY and CDR2 is EKD in the germline V gene. This CDR3 contains 18 residues. CDR3 in DNA: TGTGCCTGTGACACTCTGCTTACTCGGGATACGCCCACCGATAAACTCATCTTT. Protein: CACDTLLTRDTPTDKLIF.

This clone was seen only a few times. V is TRDV2 and J is TRDJ3; 13 positions agree with TRDD3. The germline CDR1 and CDR2 sequences are GEAIGNYY and EKD. The V and J ends lost 1 base and 2 bases, in that order; junction bases with no gene match: 10. This CDR3 comprises 21 residues. CDR3 region: CACDTGTGGYATTWDTRQMFF. The DNA for the CDR3 is TGTGCCTGTGACACGGGTACTGGGGGATACGCTACGACCTGGGACACCCGACAGATGTTTTTC.

Worth noting for this clone: A far bigger clonotype differs at one base, so this is likely a read error. Other DNA sequences in this specimen translate into the identical CDR3. This chain joins TRDV1 and TRDJ1; D possibly corresponds to TRDD3 (5 bases). Germline V gene lookup returns CDR1 TSWWSYY and CDR2 QGS. V lost 2 bases and J lost 4, with 23 bases in between. The CDR3 runs to 18 residues. This chain's CDR3 is CALGENVRGILLDDKLIF. CDR3 DNA sequence: TGTGCTCTTGGGGAAAACGTGAGGGGAATACTCCTTGACGATAAACTCATCTTT.

The rearrangement uses TRDV1 and TRDJ2, with 9 bases that match TRDD3. V trimming: 2 bases; J trimming: 3 bases; junction bases outside the gene matches: 34. CDR1 TSWWSYY and CDR2 QGS come from the germline V gene. The CDR3 is 26 amino acids. CDR3 nucleotide sequence: TGTGCTCTTGGGGAAAGTTTACTAATATGGGGGATATTAGACAGGGGGTATAGCCCTCTGACAGCACAACTCTTCTTT. It encodes CALGESLLIWGILDRGYSPLTAQLFF.

This clone is deemed medium-sized. Other nucleotide sequences from this sample produce the same CDR3. The gene calls are TRDV1 and TRDJ1, with 13 nucleotides matching TRDD3. Germline V gene data show CDR1 as TSWWSYY and CDR2 as QGS. The CDR3 consists of 20 residues. Germline trimming cut 5 bases from V and 3 bases from J; bases unmatched to any gene: 18. In nucleotides, the CDR3 is TGTGCTCTTGGGCCTCCTAGGAGTAGAACTGGGGGATACGCGGCCGATAAACTCATCTTT. Translating gives CALGPPRSRTGGYAADKLIF.

The rearrangement uses TRDV1 and TRDJ1; D gene unclear. The V end lost 3 bases, the J end lost 4 bases, and 12 bases lay between the germline ends. Per the germline V gene, CDR1 is TSWWSYY and CDR2 is QGS. The CDR3 totals 14 residues. This CDR3 is CALGEGLPDDKLIF. CDR3 DNA: TGTGCTCTTGGGGAGGGTTTACCGGACGATAAACTCATCTTT.

This clone was counted only a few times. The DNA for the CDR3 is TGTGCCTTCTCCGGGGTCCGTCCTACGCAGCTCCCCTTCTCAGTGTACTGGGGGGCTCCCAGACCCCTGATCTTT. Encoded protein: CAFSGVRPTQLPFSVYWGAPRPLIF. The chain joins TRDV3 to TRDJ4, with 8 bases lining up with TRDD3. V lost 3 bases to trimming and J lost 0 bases; unmatched junction nucleotides: 42. Germline lookup yields CDR1 TVYSNPD and CDR2 GDNSRS (reference sequence). The CDR3 runs 25 residues.

Judged by abundance, this clone is medium-sized. The chain recombines TRDV2 with TRDJ3; 11 bases align to TRDD3. V trimming: 1 base; J trimming: 0 bases; junction bases outside the gene matches: 7. Per the germline V gene, CDR1 is GEAIGNYY and CDR2 is EKD. The CDR3 is 20 residues long. Here the CDR3 reads CACDTPGTGGYSWDTRQMFF. CDR3 DNA sequence: TGTGCCTGTGACACTCCTGGTACTGGGGGATACTCCTGGGACACCCGACAGATGTTTTTC.

This clone was recorded a few times. TCRdb lists a protein that is different at residue 6 from the translated DNA; the protein given here uses the DNA translation. V gene TRDV2 combines with J gene TRDJ1, with TRDD3 matching over 8 bases. V gave up 1 base and J gave up 0 bases; unmatched junction bases: 12. The CDR3 extends over 18 amino acids. Germline V lookup: CDR1 GEAIGNYY, CDR2 EKD. In DNA, the CDR3 is TGTGCCTGTGACACTTGGCACCTGGGGGAAAAGTACACCGATAAACTCATCTTT. Translated: CACDTWHLGEKYTDKLIF.

About this clone itself: Translating this DNA gives a protein that differs at residue 11 from the TCRdb one, which belongs to a much larger clone; a read error is likely, and the protein shown is this translation. The chain uses TRDV2 and TRDJ3, with TRDD3 matching over 7 bases. The junction had 10 bases not matched to a gene; V was cut back by 0 bases and J by 0 bases. CDR1 and CDR2 from the germline V gene are GEAIGNYY and EKD. The CDR3 runs 20 residues. CDR3 amino acids: CACDTGPWGLCSWDTRQMFF. In DNA, the CDR3 is TGTGCCTGTGACACCGGTCCCTGGGGGTTGTGCTCCTGGGACACCCGACAGATGTTTTTC.

Relative to its sample, this clone is medium-sized (0.01 to 0.1%). J is TRDJ1 and V is TRDV2, with TRDD3 matching over 10 bases. The J segment lost 0 bases and the V segment lost 0 bases, leaving 9 bases of the junction unmatched. Germline V gene data show CDR1 as GEAIGNYY and CDR2 as EKD. The CDR3 is 18 residues long. The CDR3 region has the DNA TGTGCCTGTGACACCGTTCTGGGGGATATCAAAAACACCGATAAACTCATCTTT. Translation gives CACDTVLGDIKNTDKLIF.

By share, this clone counts as medium-sized. The identical CDR3 is also encoded by other nucleotide sequences in the sample. The rearrangement uses TRDV2 and TRDJ1, with D possibly TRDD3 on 6 matching bases. V lost 3 bases and J lost 7, with 20 bases in between. The CDR3 contains 15 residues. The germline gives CDR1 GEAIGNYY, CDR2 EKD. CDR3 in DNA: TGTGCCTGTGACTACCGACGTGGGGGGAGGAGTAAACTCATCTTT. It specifies CACDYRRGGRSKLIF.

This clone was detected only a few times. The junction shows a germline mismatch at one end, possibly a read error. Other nucleotide sequences in the sample specify the same CDR3. V and J are TRDV3 and TRDJ1; 10 bases agree with TRDD3. This CDR3 region has 24 residues. The germline CDR1 and CDR2 sequences are TVYSNPD and GDNSRS (reference sequence). The CDR3 DNA sequence: TGTGCATTTAATCGGAAACCCACACTACGGGGAAGGGGGGATACGCGGGGGAACACCGATAAACTCATCTTT. It is translated as CAFNRKPTLRGRGDTRGNTDKLIF.

This chain connects TRDV1 to TRDJ1; D is possibly TRDD2 (5 bases). The germline CDR1 and CDR2 sequences are TSWWSYY and QGS. V gave up 3 bases and J gave up 7 bases, with 27 bases separating them. This CDR3 is 18 amino acids long. CDR3 amino acids: CALGDTPTSGLYAVKLIF. The CDR3 nucleotides read TGTGCTCTTGGGGATACACCTACCTCTGGTTTATATGCCGTTAAACTCATCTTT.